This is a list of T cell receptor beta chains from one sample in a study of cytomegalovirus exposure and HLA in healthy donors. Produced via immunoSEQ multiplex PCR; TCRdb's table is partial and in-frame only. There are roughly 120,000 clones in the sample; over 75% occur only once, and about 13% lies in the top ten. The sequenced material came from PBMCs. The source is a woman in her forties in good health and CMV-seropositive. Both conserved end residues are part of each CDR3. Fields, in order: V gene, clone size, J gene, D gene, CDR3 DNA, CDR3 protein. The D gene is left open where the match is weak. Size tells how often a clone was seen (once, few, many) or the class of an expanded clone, and some rows leave it out.

v_gene: TRBV28
abundance: .
j_gene: TRBJ2-7
d_gene: .
CDR3nt: TGTGCCAGCAGCCCCAGGGGTTCAAGCTCCTACGAGCAGTACTTC
CDR3aa: CASSPRGSSSYEQYF

v_gene: TRBV6-4
abundance: .
j_gene: TRBJ2-2
d_gene: .
CDR3nt: TGTGCCAGCAGTGACCACGGGACCGGGGAGCTGTTTTTT
CDR3aa: CASSDHGTGELFF

v_gene: TRBV30
abundance: .
j_gene: TRBJ2-3
d_gene: TRBD2
CDR3nt: TGTGCCTGGAGCCCGGGACTAGCGGGAGATACGCAGTATTTT
CDR3aa: CAWSPGLAGDTQYF

v_gene: TRBV14
abundance: .
j_gene: TRBJ1-2
d_gene: TRBD1
CDR3nt: TGTGCCAGCAGCGACAGGGGAGGCTATGGCTACACCTTC
CDR3aa: CASSDRGGYGYTF

v_gene: TRBV5-4
abundance: once
j_gene: TRBJ2-7
d_gene: TRBD1
CDR3nt: TGTGCCAGCGGTCCACAGGGGGCCCACGAGCAGTACTTC
CDR3aa: CASGPQGAHEQYF

v_gene: TRBV7-8
abundance: once
j_gene: TRBJ2-7
d_gene: TRBD2
CDR3nt: TGTGCCAGCAGCTTAGCTCTAGCGGGAGTAGGGGAGCAGTACTTC
CDR3aa: CASSLALAGVGEQYF

v_gene: TRBV6-5
abundance: few
j_gene: TRBJ2-5
d_gene: TRBD2
CDR3nt: TGTGCCAGCAGGACGACTAGCTTTCAGACCCAGTACTTC
CDR3aa: CASRTTSFQTQYF

v_gene: TRBV19
abundance: once
j_gene: TRBJ1-2
d_gene: TRBD1
CDR3nt: TGTGCCAGTAACACGGGACAGAACTATGGCTACACCTTC
CDR3aa: CASNTGQNYGYTF

v_gene: TRBV7-3
abundance: .
j_gene: TRBJ1-5
d_gene: .
CDR3nt: TGTGCCAGCAGCCCTCTCAGCAATCAGCCCCAGCATTTT
CDR3aa: CASSPLSNQPQHF

v_gene: TRBV28
abundance: .
j_gene: TRBJ1-6
d_gene: .
CDR3nt: TGTGCCAGCAGCAGCCCCCGGAGACAGAAGCTTAATTCACCCCTCCACTTT
CDR3aa: CASSSPRRQKLNSPLHF

v_gene: TRBV19
abundance: .
j_gene: TRBJ2-4
d_gene: .
CDR3nt: TGTGCCAGTAGTATAGGAGGGAATAGAAACATTCAGTACTTC
CDR3aa: CASSIGGNRNIQYF

v_gene: TRBV19
abundance: .
j_gene: TRBJ2-7
d_gene: .
CDR3nt: TGTGCCAGTAGTATAGAGGGACTTTCCTACGAGCAGTACTTC
CDR3aa: CASSIEGLSYEQYF